Listed below are T cell receptor beta chains from one sample, sequenced in a study of cytomegalovirus exposure and HLA in healthy donors. Profiling relied on immunoSEQ multiplex PCR, and the TCRdb table lists in-frame clones only, not all of them. The sample lists more than 95,000 clones; 70% to 80% were seen once. Sequencing was performed on PBMCs. Receptor source: a man between 40 and 49 years old in good health and CMV-seronegative. Both conserved end residues are part of each CDR3. D genes are given only for firm matches. Size values are once, few and many counts, or a class for expanded clones, and some rows have none.

v_call	d_call	clone_size	j_call	cdr3_aa	cdr3_nt
TRBV6-5	TRBD1	once	TRBJ2-7	CASSPGGMGIYEQYF	TGTGCCAGCAGCCCAGGGGGCATGGGGATATACGAGCAGTACTTC
TRBV11-2	TRBD2	.	TRBJ2-5	CASSGKASGLRGTQYF	TGTGCCAGCAGCGGGAAAGCCTCGGGACTAAGGGGGACCCAGTACTTC
TRBV14	TRBD2	few	TRBJ2-3	CASSRTSGRADTQYF	TGTGCCAGCAGCCGCACTAGCGGGAGAGCAGATACGCAGTATTTT
TRBV5-4	TRBD2	few	TRBJ2-2	CASSHLLGGSYTGELFF	TGTGCCAGCAGCCACCTTTTGGGCGGGAGTTACACCGGGGAGCTGTTTTTT
TRBV28	TRBD2	.	TRBJ2-7	CASSRFTSGAHYEQYF	TGTGCCAGCAGCCGATTCACTAGCGGGGCCCACTACGAGCAGTACTTC
TRBV7-6	TRBD2	.	TRBJ2-3	CASSFGARFSGATDTQYF	TGTGCCAGCAGCTTTGGGGCTAGGTTTAGCGGGGCCACAGATACGCAGTATTTT
TRBV19	TRBD1	.	TRBJ1-1	CASSDRANTEAFF	TGTGCCAGTAGTGACAGGGCCAACACTGAAGCTTTCTTT
TRBV29-1	.	.	TRBJ2-2	CSVDGGLNTGELFF	TGCAGCGTTGACGGAGGGTTAAACACCGGGGAGCTGTTTTTT
TRBV7-2	TRBD2	.	TRBJ2-2	CASRTGTSLSGELFF	TGTGCCAGCAGAACCGGGACTAGCCTGTCCGGGGAGCTGTTTTTT
TRBV28	.	.	TRBJ1-4	CASSNRISPNEKLFF	TGTGCCAGCAGTAATAGAATCTCACCTAATGAAAAACTGTTTTTT
TRBV6-5	TRBD1	few	TRBJ2-7	CASKIGGTYEQYF	TGTGCCAGCAAAATAGGGGGCACCTACGAGCAGTACTTC
TRBV18	TRBD1	once	TRBJ2-7	CASSPQTGTAEQYF	TGTGCCAGCTCACCACAGACAGGGACCGCCGAGCAGTACTTC
TRBV7-9	TRBD2	once	TRBJ2-1	CASSLAPKELAGFWNEQFF	TGTGCCAGCAGCTTAGCGCCTAAAGAGCTAGCGGGGTTTTGGAATGAGCAGTTCTTC
TRBV5-1	TRBD1	.	TRBJ2-1	CASTPGQGVYNEQFF	TGCGCCAGCACCCCGGGACAGGGGGTCTACAATGAGCAGTTCTTC
TRBV29-1	.	.	TRBJ2-6	CSVEERSSGANVLTF	TGCAGCGTTGAAGAGAGGAGCTCTGGGGCCAACGTCCTGACTTTC
TRBV7-7	TRBD1	.	TRBJ2-1	CASSVQGSYNEQFF	TGTGCCAGCAGCGTACAGGGGTCCTACAATGAGCAGTTCTTC
TRBV7-3	TRBD1	.	TRBJ2-2	CASSLEGQGDTGELFF	TGTGCCAGCAGCTTAGAGGGACAGGGGGACACCGGGGAGCTGTTTTTT
TRBV27	TRBD2	.	TRBJ2-3	CASSGYVAGEEDTQYF	TGTGCCAGCAGTGGTTACGTGGCGGGGGAAGAAGATACGCAGTATTTT
TRBV19	TRBD2	few	TRBJ2-6	CASSVGLAGTSGANVLTF	TGTGCCAGTAGTGTGGGACTAGCGGGGACCTCTGGGGCCAACGTCCTGACTTTC
TRBV5-4	TRBD2	once	TRBJ2-7	CASSLEASGNYEQYF	TGTGCCAGCAGCTTGGAGGCTAGCGGGAACTACGAGCAGTACTTC
TRBV19	TRBD1	.	TRBJ2-1	CASRIQGARNEQFF	TGTGCCAGTAGAATCCAGGGGGCGCGAAATGAGCAGTTCTTC
TRBV29-1	.	.	TRBJ2-3	CSVEGAASTDTQYF	TGCAGCGTTGAAGGGGCAGCTAGCACAGATACGCAGTATTTT
TRBV28	.	.	TRBJ1-5	CASSLEGKLPQHF	TGTGCCAGCAGTTTGGAGGGGAAGCTGCCCCAGCATTTT
TRBV27	TRBD1	.	TRBJ1-6	CASSLIQGGNSPLHF	TGTGCCAGCAGTTTAATACAGGGGGGTAATTCACCCCTCCACTTT
TRBV19	TRBD1	.	TRBJ1-1	CASSPLSGDRRPEAFF	TGTGCCAGTAGTCCCCTCTCGGGGGACAGGCGCCCTGAAGCTTTCTTT
TRBV27	TRBD2	.	TRBJ2-3	CASSLWLADTDTQYF	TGTGCCAGCAGTTTATGGCTAGCGGACACAGATACGCAGTATTTT
TRBV7-3	TRBD1	.	TRBJ2-3	CASSLTSTGQESTDTQYF	TGTGCCAGCAGCTTAACGTCTACAGGACAGGAGAGCACAGATACGCAGTATTTT
TRBV29-1	TRBD2	once	TRBJ2-4	CSVVLTSGSLNIQYF	TGCAGCGTTGTCCTCACTAGCGGGAGCCTAAACATTCAGTACTTC
TRBV6-4	TRBD2	.	TRBJ2-3	CASSNLAGGPDTQYF	TGTGCCAGCAGTAACTTAGCGGGAGGGCCAGATACGCAGTATTTT
TRBV13	TRBD1	few	TRBJ2-3	CASSAQGARTDTQYF	TGTGCCAGCAGCGCGCAGGGGGCTCGTACAGATACGCAGTATTTT
TRBV6-5	.	once	TRBJ1-2	CASSYRQTNYGYTF	TGTGCCAGCAGTTACCGACAGACCAACTATGGCTACACCTTC
TRBV7-8	.	.	TRBJ2-3	CASSRPLNSSSTDTQYF	TGTGCCAGCAGCCGCCCCCTTAATAGCAGCAGCACAGATACGCAGTATTTT
TRBV7-8	.	.	TRBJ1-2	CASSHLRDYGYTF	TGTGCCAGCAGCCATCTCCGGGACTATGGCTACACCTTC
TRBV5-4	TRBD1	.	TRBJ2-7	CASAWDRSYEQYF	TGTGCCAGCGCCTGGGACAGATCCTACGAGCAGTACTTC
TRBV7-5	.	few	TRBJ2-7	CVRSGPSRLSGYEQYF	TGTGTCAGAAGCGGGCCCTCCAGGTTGAGCGGCTACGAGCAGTACTTC
TRBV7-9	.	.	TRBJ1-1	CASSLGSSPGNHEAFF	TGTGCCAGCAGCTTAGGATCGTCCCCAGGGAATCATGAAGCTTTCTTT
TRBV6-4	.	.	TRBJ2-3	CASSDPLTPDTQYF	TGTGCCAGCAGTGACCCTCTTACACCAGATACGCAGTATTTT
TRBV7-9	.	.	TRBJ1-1	CASRSPGDPNTEAFF	TGTGCCAGCAGATCACCAGGGGACCCAAACACTGAAGCTTTCTTT
TRBV6-5	.	few	TRBJ2-5	CASSEGETGLTQYF	TGTGCCAGCAGCGAAGGGGAGACAGGACTGACCCAGTACTTC
TRBV10-1	TRBD2	.	TRBJ2-1	CASSESVAGGFNEQFF	TGCGCCAGCAGTGAGTCAGTAGCGGGAGGTTTCAATGAGCAGTTCTTC
TRBV15	TRBD1	.	TRBJ2-6	CATSRDKTGGRGANVLTF	TGTGCCACCAGCAGAGATAAGACAGGGGGCCGTGGGGCCAACGTCCTGACTTTC
TRBV6-6	.	.	TRBJ2-7	CASNLGVSYEQYF	TGTGCCAGCAATTTAGGGGTCTCCTACGAGCAGTACTTC
TRBV7-8	.	.	TRBJ1-5	CASSLAVRGSNQPQHF	TGTGCCAGCAGCTTAGCGGTCAGGGGAAGCAATCAGCCCCAGCATTTT
TRBV10-2	.	.	TRBJ2-3	CASSPRNTASTDTQYF	TGCGCCAGCAGCCCCAGGAACACCGCTAGCACAGATACGCAGTATTTT
TRBV4-1	TRBD1	.	TRBJ2-3	CASSPPGTGGTDTQYF	TGCGCCAGCAGCCCACCCGGGACAGGGGGCACAGATACGCAGTATTTT
TRBV28	.	.	TRBJ1-5	CASSLSRGLGSHDQPQHF	TGTGCCAGCAGTTTAAGTAGAGGACTGGGGTCTCATGATCAGCCCCAGCATTTT
TRBV5-1	.	.	TRBJ2-3	CASSLFVALSSTDTQYF	TGCGCCAGCAGCTTGTTCGTAGCCCTCTCTAGCACAGATACGCAGTATTTT
TRBV4-1	TRBD2	.	TRBJ2-7	CASSQELAGVGHSYEQYF	TGCGCCAGCAGCCAAGAACTAGCGGGCGTCGGACACTCCTACGAGCAGTACTTC
TRBV19	.	.	TRBJ2-7	CATRWPGVDEQYF	TGTGCCACCCGGTGGCCGGGGGTCGACGAGCAGTACTTC
TRBV7-9	.	.	TRBJ2-7	CASSKSGEQYF	TGTGCCAGCAGCAAAAGCGGCGAGCAGTACTTC
TRBV19	TRBD1	few	TRBJ2-7	CASSISQGIAYEQYF	TGTGCCAGTAGTATATCACAGGGGATCGCCTACGAGCAGTACTTC
TRBV6-4	.	.	TRBJ1-5	CASSDSGSNQPQHF	TGTGCCAGCAGTGACTCGGGCAGCAATCAGCCCCAGCATTTT
TRBV13	TRBD2	few	TRBJ2-3	CASSPVAGVTFFTSTDTQYF	TGTGCCAGCAGCCCTGTAGCGGGGGTGACCTTCTTCACCAGCACAGATACGCAGTATTTT
TRBV7-2	TRBD2	few	TRBJ2-5	CASSRWTSGQETQYF	TGTGCCAGCAGCCGTTGGACTAGCGGACAAGAGACCCAGTACTTC